The 9 T cell receptor beta chains below all came from one sample that was sequenced in a study of cytomegalovirus exposure and HLA in healthy donors. PCR amplification relied on 60 Vbeta primers (plus 13 Jbeta primers). Assay: immunoSEQ multiplex PCR; the TCRdb copy retains only in-frame clones and omits some. The sample includes more than 110,000 clones, about 80% of them seen just once. What was sequenced was PBMCs. The receptor set was obtained from a man aged 25-45 years in good health and CMV-seropositive.

V gene TRBV2 combines with J gene TRBJ1-5; TRBD1 might be the D (6 bases). Germline CDR1 is SNHLY and CDR2 is FYNNEI. The CDR3 length is 15 residues. V lost 0 bases, J lost 7 bases, and 13 bases lay in between. The CDR3 DNA sequence: TGTGCCAGCAGTGAAGCGAGGGGGGGGAGCCAGCCCCAGCATTTT. Protein product: CASSEARGGSQPQHF. Supplemented by reference TRBV2 and TRBJ1-5, the full variable domain reads EPEVTQTPSHQVTQMGQEVILRCVPISNHLYFYWYRQILGQKVEFLVSFYNNEISEKSEIFDDQFSVERPDGSNFTLKIRSTKLEDSAMYFCASSEARGGSQPQHFGDGTRLSIL.

This clone appeared once. J is TRBJ2-2 and V is TRBV28; 7 bases align to TRBD1. V shed 6 bases and J 5 bases; nucleotides not matched to a gene: 0. Germline V lookup: CDR1 MDHEN, CDR2 SYDVKM. This CDR3 contains 12 residues. CDR3: CASSRGTGELFF. The CDR3 nucleotides are TGTGCCAGCAGCAGGGGGACCGGGGAGCTGTTTTTT.

A few counts support this clone. The chain uses TRBV7-6 and TRBJ2-7; a weak D match, TRBD1 (5 bases). Trimming shortened V by 4 bases and J by 2 bases, and 9 bases separated the two germline ends. The germline CDR1 and CDR2 sequences are SGHVS and FNYEAQ. The CDR3 length is 13 residues. CDR3 coding DNA: TGTGCCAGCAGCTCAGGACAAACCTACGAGCAGTACTTC. Its protein product is CASSSGQTYEQYF.

This chain connects TRBV19 to TRBJ1-1; TRBD1 agrees at 8 bases. Germline-derived CDR1 and CDR2 are LNHDA and SQIVND (reference sequence). The CDR3 has 15 residues. J gave up 0 bases and V 6 bases, and 6 bases lay outside the gene matches. The CDR3 protein is CASSPTGGVNTEAFF. CDR3 DNA: TGTGCCAGTAGCCCAACAGGGGGGGTGAACACTGAAGCTTTCTTT. Full variable domain (missing parts from reference TRBV19 and TRBJ1-1): DGGITQSPKYLFRKEGQNVTLSCEQNLNHDAMYWYRQDPGQGLRLIYYSQIVNDFQKGDIAEGYSVSREKKESFPLTVTSAQKNPTAFYLCASSPTGGVNTEAFFGQGTRLTVV.

The chain employs TRBV28 and TRBJ1-4; unclear D gene. In germline, CDR1 is MDHEN, CDR2 SYDVKM. The CDR3 covers 11 residues. The germline V and J ends were trimmed by 7 bases and 3 bases, with 3 bases remaining between them. DNA of the CDR3: TGTGCCAGCATCTCTAATGAAAAACTGTTTTTT. It encodes CASISNEKLFF.

This clone was observed a single time. The chain links TRBV7-7 to TRBJ2-3; TRBD2 matches 7 bases. V lost 5 bases to trimming and J lost 0 bases; unmatched junction nucleotides: 5. Germline V gene sequence: CDR1 SSHAT, CDR2 FNYEAQ (reference sequence). The CDR3 has 15 amino acids. Written as DNA, the CDR3 is TGTGCCAGCAGCGAGACTAGCATTAGCACAGATACGCAGTATTTT. It specifies CASSETSISTDTQYF.

The chain uses TRBV5-1 and TRBJ2-3; 9 nucleotides agree with TRBD1. The J segment lost 6 bases and the V segment lost 2 bases, leaving 7 bases of the junction unmatched. The CDR3 sequence is 15 residues long. Germline V gives CDR1 SGHRS, CDR2 YFSETQ. The CDR3 sequence is CASSFQGQGGDTQYF. CDR3 bases: TGCGCCAGCAGCTTCCAGGGACAGGGTGGGGATACGCAGTATTTT.

The chain links TRBV5-8 to TRBJ1-6, with D possibly matching TRBD1 (5 bases). The CDR3 loop spans 15 amino acids. CDR1 is SGHTS and CDR2 is YDEGEE in the germline V gene. The V end was cut by 4 bases, the J end by 9 bases, with 17 bases between. The CDR3 spells CASSLREERGSPLHF. CDR3 sequence (DNA): TGTGCCAGCAGCCTGCGAGAGGAAAGGGGTTCACCCCTCCACTTT. The whole variable domain, filled in from reference TRBV5-8 and TRBJ1-6, reads EAGVTQSPTHLIKTRGQQATLRCSPISGHTSVYWYQQALGLGLQFLLWYDEGEERNRGNFPPRFSGRQFPNYSSELNVNALELEDSALYLCASSLREERGSPLHFGNGTRLTVT.

The rearrangement uses TRBV27 and TRBJ2-1, with 12 bases fitting TRBD1. With 4 bases clipped from V and 5 bases from J, the junction kept 3 bases outside the gene matches. Germline V gives CDR1 MNHEY, CDR2 SMNVEV (reference sequence). This CDR3 comprises 15 residues. This CDR3 is CASSWDRGPDNEQFF. The CDR3 DNA sequence: TGTGCCAGCAGTTGGGACAGGGGGCCTGACAATGAGCAGTTCTTC.